One and the same sample provided the 20 T cell receptor beta chains below, sequenced in a study of T-cell reconstitution after alpha-beta-depleted transplantation in children. Unique molecular identifiers featured in how the TCRbeta library was prepared. TCRdb re-called the PCR reads with MiXCR, one entry per CDR3 protein. This sample has a few hundred thousand distinct CDR3 sequences; over 20% occur once, and the top ten carry about 35%. This sample comprised PBMCs, obtained before TCRalphabeta/CD19-depleted stem cell transplant. The receptors originated from a boy younger than two with Wiskott-Aldrich syndrome, due to receive a stem cell transplant.

Only a few counts were recorded for this clonotype. J is TRBJ2-3 and V is TRBV20-1; the D gene is possibly TRBD2 (5 bases). From germline, CDR1 is DFQATT and CDR2 SNEGSKA (reference sequence). The CDR3 runs 15 residues. V was pared by 5 bases and J by 9 bases, with 24 bases between. The CDR3 coding sequence is TGCAGTGCTGGCCGAACTATCGGCCCCTCGGGGACGCAGTATTTT. It codes for CSAGRTIGPSGTQYF.

This sequence joins TRBV10-2 and TRBJ1-1, with a possible D match to TRBD1 (5 bases). Germline-derived CDR1 and CDR2 are WSHSY and SAAADI. Between the trimmed V and J ends, which lost 2 bases and 4 bases, there was a span of 11 bases. The CDR3 extends over 14 amino acids. The CDR3 coding sequence is TGCGCCAGCAGTGAGGGGGCCATGAGCACTGAAGCTTTCTTT. Encoded protein: CASSEGAMSTEAFF.

The V and J genes are TRBV10-3 and TRBJ1-2; 9 bases line up with TRBD1. Germline assignment: CDR1 ENHRY and CDR2 SYGVKD. This CDR3 contains 14 residues. The J segment lost 8 bases and the V segment lost 7 bases, leaving 11 bases of the junction unmatched. The CDR3, as DNA: TGTGCCATCACCTGGGACAGGGAGTTGGGAGGCTACACCTTC. Translating it yields CAITWDRELGGYTF.

This clonotype has just a few counts. The chain has TRBV5-6 and TRBJ2-1, with 8 bases that match TRBD2. V dropped 4 bases and J dropped 4; count of bases not matched to a gene: 7. The CDR3 length is 15 residues. The germline gives CDR1 SGHDT, CDR2 YYEEEE. CDR3 residues: CASSPGLDVYNEQFF. Here the CDR3 DNA reads TGTGCCAGCAGCCCGGGACTAGATGTTTACAATGAGCAGTTCTTC. Supplemented by reference TRBV5-6 and TRBJ2-1, the full variable domain reads DAGVTQSPTHLIKTRGQQVTLRCSPKSGHDTVSWYQQALGQGPQFIFQYYEEEERQRGNFPDRFSGHQFPNYSSELNVNALLLGDSALYLCASSPGLDVYNEQFFGPGTRLTVL.

In its sample, this clonotype was seen a few times. The chain couples TRBV5-6 to TRBJ2-1; D not certain. The CDR3 runs to 14 residues. The germline CDR1 and CDR2 sequences are SGHDT and YYEEEE. Trimming left V 5 bases short and J 0 bases short, with 9 bases between. The DNA for the CDR3 is TGTGCCAGCAGGTCGGTCAGCTCCTACAATGAGCAGTTCTTC. Translating it yields CASRSVSSYNEQFF.

This clonotype has more than one count but fewer than ten. The rearrangement joins TRBV28 to TRBJ1-6, with no clear D. Germline V gene data show CDR1 as MDHEN and CDR2 as SYDVKM. This CDR3 contains 12 residues. Trimming removed 1 base at V and 10 bases at J, with 5 bases between. The CDR3 reads CASSLLWSPLHF. The CDR3 nucleotides are TGTGCCAGCAGTTTATTGTGGTCACCCCTCCACTTT.

This clonotype was detected only a few times. This chain links TRBV30 with TRBJ2-7; 9 bases map to TRBD2. The germline V gene encodes CDR1 GTSNPN and CDR2 SVGIG (reference sequence). The CDR3 loop spans 15 amino acids. V trimming: 2 bases; J trimming: 5 bases; junction bases outside the gene matches: 10. The CDR3 DNA sequence: TGTGCCTGGAGTCCGAAGGGACTAGCTCTTCACGAGCAGTACTTC. As protein: CAWSPKGLALHEQYF.

This clonotype has more than one count but fewer than ten. This chain joins TRBV9 and TRBJ2-1; D is unclear. Trimming pared 5 bases from V and 0 bases from J, leaving 9 bases between. This CDR3 comprises 14 residues. The germline CDR1 and CDR2 sequences are SGDLS and YYNGEE. CDR3 nucleotides: TGTGCCAGCAGTAATTACTTCTCCTACAATGAGCAGTTCTTC. It yields the protein CASSNYFSYNEQFF.

The V gene is TRBV27, the J gene TRBJ2-3, with 12 positions matching TRBD2. Germline V gene lookup returns CDR1 MNHEY and CDR2 SMNVEV (reference sequence). Germline trimming cut 8 bases from V and 1 base from J; bases unmatched to any gene: 10. The CDR3 runs to 17 residues. CDR3 amino acids: CASSRLAGGRGTDTQYF. In DNA, the CDR3 is TGTGCCAGCTCCCGCCTAGCGGGAGGGCGGGGCACAGATACGCAGTATTTT.

This chain uses TRBV20-1 with TRBJ2-1, with a tentative D call TRBD1 (6 bases). Trimming left V 0 bases short and J 3 bases short, with 15 bases between. CDR1 and CDR2 (germline): DFQATT, SNEGSKA (reference sequence). This CDR3 contains 16 residues. The CDR3 is CSARDLGDTLYNEQFF. The DNA of the CDR3 is TGCAGTGCTAGAGATCTGGGGGACACTCTCTACAATGAGCAGTTCTTC.

The V and J genes are TRBV20-1 and TRBJ2-3, with 13 bases identical to TRBD2. The germline V gene has CDR1 DFQATT and CDR2 SNEGSKA (reference sequence). V shed 6 bases, J shed 0 bases, and the junction held 3 bases outside the gene matches. The CDR3 length is 15 residues. The CDR3 sequence: CSATGLAGSTDTQYF. The CDR3 DNA sequence: TGCAGTGCCACGGGACTAGCGGGGAGCACAGATACGCAGTATTTT.

The table lists this clonotype with a few counts. V gene TRBV5-1 combines with J gene TRBJ1-2, with TRBD1 matching over 7 bases. Germline V gene data show CDR1 as SGHRS and CDR2 as YFSETQ. J lost 4 bases, V lost 3 bases, and 6 bases had no gene match. This CDR3 has 14 residues. CDR3 in DNA: TGCGCCAGCAGCTCGGGGACAGTCGCCTATGGCTACACCTTC. Its protein is CASSSGTVAYGYTF.

In its sample, this clonotype was seen a few times. V and J are TRBV5-1 and TRBJ2-5; the match to TRBD2 covers 13 bases. This CDR3 region has 17 residues. Losses at the gene ends were 0 bases for V and 2 bases for J; bases not matched to a gene: 4. In germline, CDR1 is SGHRS, CDR2 YFSETQ. Here the CDR3 reads CASSLGTSGRPQETQYF. The DNA of the CDR3 is TGCGCCAGCAGCTTGGGGACTAGCGGGAGACCGCAAGAGACCCAGTACTTC.

The rearrangement links TRBV29-1 to TRBJ2-6; no reliable D call. Germline CDR1 SQVTM, CDR2 ANQGSEA. With 4 bases removed from V and 2 bases from J, the gap between germline ends came to 9 bases. CDR3 length: 14 amino acids. This chain's CDR3 is CSVVGRAGANVLTF. Here the CDR3 DNA reads TGCAGCGTTGTAGGTCGCGCTGGGGCCAACGTCCTGACTTTC.

This clonotype was seen a few times. The chain employs TRBV20-1 and TRBJ2-5, with D maybe TRBD1 (6 bases). The CDR3 consists of 13 residues. The V gene's germline CDR1 is DFQATT and CDR2 SNEGSKA (reference sequence). V lost 6 bases and J 2 bases, leaving 13 bases between the germline ends. CDR3 sequence: CSALTQGQETQYF. In nucleotides, the CDR3 is TGCAGTGCCTTAACACAGGGTCAAGAGACCCAGTACTTC.

Only a few counts were recorded for this clonotype. The chain has TRBV28 and TRBJ2-1; a weak D match, TRBD2 (6 bases). The CDR3 has 15 amino acids. CDR1 and CDR2 (germline): MDHEN, SYDVKM. V lost 5 bases to trimming and J lost 4 bases, with 15 bases between them. As DNA, the CDR3 is TGTGCCAGCAGTCCCCGGAGGGCTGGGTACAATGAGCAGTTCTTC. Its translation: CASSPRRAGYNEQFF.

The rearrangement joins TRBV5-1 to TRBJ2-1; D might be TRBD2 (6 bases). In germline, CDR1 is SGHRS, CDR2 YFSETQ. The CDR3 has 14 amino acids. V was trimmed by 1 base and J by 6 bases, leaving 11 bases between them. CDR3 sequence reads: CASSLTVGGNEQFF. As DNA, the CDR3 is TGCGCCAGCAGCTTGACGGTGGGAGGCAATGAGCAGTTCTTC.

CDR3 protein: CASSPASGRGHRELFF. The CDR3 bases are TGTGCCAGCAGCCCCGCGAGCGGGAGGGGACACCGGGAGCTGTTTTTT. The gene calls are TRBV11-3 and TRBJ2-2, with TRBD2 matching over 10 bases. After removal of 5 bases from V and 9 bases from J, the junction contained 12 bases not matched to a gene. This CDR3 region has 16 residues. The germline gives CDR1 SGHNT, CDR2 YENEEA.

The table lists this clonotype with a few counts. The gene calls are TRBV7-2 and TRBJ1-3, with D possibly matching TRBD1 (5 bases). Germline values: CDR1 SGHTA, CDR2 FQGNSA. V dropped 6 bases and J dropped 4 bases, with 7 bases sitting between them. The CDR3 spans 12 residues. CDR3 nucleotide sequence: TGTGCCAGCAGGAACAGGGGAAACACCATATATTTT. It encodes CASRNRGNTIYF.

This clonotype was detected a few times. The chain uses TRBV27 and TRBJ2-7; 10 bases are shared with TRBD1. Germline CDR1 MNHEY, CDR2 SMNVEV (reference sequence). V lost 0 bases and J lost 4; bases outside the gene matches: 3. The CDR3 runs to 15 residues. CDR3 protein: CASSLSTGGWYEQYF. CDR3 sequence (DNA): TGTGCCAGCAGTTTATCGACAGGGGGCTGGTACGAGCAGTACTTC.